The 15 T cell receptor beta chains below come from one sample, sequenced in a study of T cell responses to AZD1222 COVID-19 vaccine. Generated by immunoSEQ multiplex PCR, the TCRdb table keeps only in-frame clones and is missing some. The data hold under 200,000 clones, with 80% to 90% observed a single time. Specimen: peripheral blood, collected on day 0 of MenACWY control vaccination. The receptors stem from an adult in good health.

CDR3: CASSASGGEQFF. The CDR3 bases are TGTGCCAGCAGCGCAAGCGGGGGGGAGCAGTTCTTC. J is TRBJ2-1 and V is TRBV4-2; 9 nucleotides match TRBD2. With V trimmed by 5 bases and J by 10 bases, 3 bases remained unmatched. This CDR3 spans 12 amino acids. The germline CDR1 and CDR2 sequences are LGHNA and YNFKEQ.

This chain joins TRBV5-5 and TRBJ2-7; 9 nucleotides line up with TRBD1. CDR1 SGHKS and CDR2 YYEKEE come from the germline V gene (reference sequence). The CDR3 is 15 residues long. V lost 4 bases, J lost 6 bases, and 11 bases stayed unmatched. The CDR3 loop is CASSIGQGMAAEQYF. DNA for the CDR3: TGTGCCAGCAGCATAGGACAGGGGATGGCTGCCGAGCAGTACTTC.

Of note for this clone: The same CDR3 also results from other DNA sequences found in this sample. The rearrangement uses TRBV7-9 and TRBJ1-1; the match to TRBD1 covers 7 bases. Looked up from germline, CDR1 is SEHNR and CDR2 is FQNEAQ (reference sequence). CDR3 length equals 15 residues. With 2 bases clipped from V and 3 bases from J, the junction kept 6 bases outside the gene matches. CDR3 nucleotide sequence: TGTGCCAGCAGCTTATCAGGGGGTGGGGACACTGAAGCTTTCTTT. It is translated as CASSLSGGGDTEAFF.

The chain links TRBV27 to TRBJ2-7; D is unresolved. Looked up from germline, CDR1 is MNHEY and CDR2 is SMNVEV (reference sequence). The V and J ends lost 4 bases and 7 bases respectively, with 8 bases between them. This CDR3 is 11 amino acids long. The CDR3, as DNA: TGTGCCAGCAGTTCTTTGAGAGAGCAGTACTTC. This sequence encodes CASSSLREQYF.

The chain recombines TRBV5-1 with TRBJ2-2; TRBD1 matches 7 bases. The CDR3 is 14 amino acids. Germline trimming cut 3 bases from V and 7 bases from J; bases unmatched to any gene: 6. Germline V gene lookup returns CDR1 SGHRS and CDR2 YFSETQ. In DNA, the CDR3 is TGCGCCAGCAGCTGGGACAGTACCCGCGGGGAGCTGTTTTTT. Translated, it gives CASSWDSTRGELFF.

The chain joins TRBV4-2 to TRBJ1-4; the D is unclear. Trimming shortened V by 2 bases and J by 5 bases, and 6 bases separated the two germline ends. The germline CDR1 and CDR2 sequences are LGHNA and YNFKEQ. CDR3 length: 13 amino acids. CDR3 coding DNA: TGTGCCAGCAGCCAAAAGAACAATGAAAAACTGTTTTTT. Its protein product is CASSQKNNEKLFF.

About this clone itself: Sequence at one end of the junction differs from germline and may be a read error. This sequence joins TRBV6-5 and TRBJ2-7; perhaps TRBD1 as D (6 bases). CDR3 length: 13 amino acids. CDR1 is MNHEY, CDR2 SVGAGI, per germline. The CDR3 DNA sequence: TGTGCCAGCAGTTCAACACAGGGTGATAAGACCCACTTC. Translating it yields CASSSTQGDKTHF.

This chain connects TRBV2 to TRBJ2-2; possibly TRBD1 for D (7 bases). The germline V gene encodes CDR1 SNHLY and CDR2 FYNNEI. CDR3 length equals 16 residues. Trimming pared 4 bases from V and 4 bases from J, leaving 16 bases between. The CDR3 region has the DNA TGTGCCAGCAGTGTAGACAGGGTGGGACTCACCGGGGAGCTGTTTTTT. Translating it yields CASSVDRVGLTGELFF.

The chain has TRBV19 and TRBJ2-6; D ambiguous. Germline values: CDR1 LNHDA, CDR2 SQIVND (reference sequence). Trimming took off 5 bases at V and 0 bases at J, with 11 bases between the two ends. The CDR3 has 16 amino acids. The CDR3 region has the DNA TGTGCCAGTAGTTCGCCCCCCAGCTCTGGGGCCAACGTCCTGACTTTC. Translated: CASSSPPSSGANVLTF.

This chain uses TRBV28 with TRBJ2-2, with TRBD1 matching 7 bases. Germline CDR1 and CDR2: MDHEN and SYDVKM. This CDR3 spans 15 amino acids. After removal of 6 bases from V and 6 bases from J, the junction contained 10 bases not matched to a gene. CDR3 residues: CASSLGGVKAGELFF. The CDR3 DNA follows: TGTGCCAGCAGCCTAGGGGGCGTTAAGGCCGGGGAGCTGTTTTTT.

This chain connects TRBV19 to TRBJ2-1; 8 bases match TRBD2. With V trimmed by 5 bases and J by 4 bases, 10 bases remained unmatched. The CDR3 has 16 residues. CDR1 and CDR2 (germline): LNHDA, SQIVND (reference sequence). In DNA form, the CDR3 reads TGTGCCAGTAGTCCTCCGGGGGGGCGCGGGTACAATGAGCAGTTCTTC. It yields the protein CASSPPGGRGYNEQFF.

The chain links TRBV7-9 to TRBJ2-7; D may match TRBD1 or TRBD2 (5 bases each). The germline V and J ends were trimmed by 5 bases and 0 bases, with 8 bases remaining between them. The length of the CDR3 is 13 residues. CDR1 is SEHNR and CDR2 is FQNEAQ in the germline V gene (reference sequence). The CDR3 protein is CASSPGPSYEQYF. CDR3 DNA: TGTGCCAGCAGCCCGGGACCCTCCTACGAGCAGTACTTC.

The chain combines TRBV19 with TRBJ2-7; 12 bases align to TRBD2. V shed 4 bases and J 0 bases; nucleotides not matched to a gene: 13. The CDR3 spans 19 residues. Germline CDR1 LNHDA, CDR2 SQIVND (reference sequence). CDR3 bases: TGTGCCAGTAGTACCAGGACTAGCGGGACGGGGGCCTTCTCCTACGAGCAGTACTTC. Its protein is CASSTRTSGTGAFSYEQYF.

V gene TRBV10-3 combines with J gene TRBJ1-5; D perhaps matches TRBD1 (5 bases). There are 13 residues in the CDR3. Germline assignment: CDR1 ENHRY and CDR2 SYGVKD. The ends were cut back, 6 bases at V and 3 bases at J, with 9 bases in the middle. The CDR3 reads CAIRGRFNQPQHF. The CDR3 DNA follows: TGTGCCATCAGGGGGCGGTTCAATCAGCCCCAGCATTTT.

J is TRBJ1-2 and V is TRBV6-5; TRBD1 aligns across 9 bases. CDR1 MNHEY and CDR2 SVGAGI come from the germline V gene. The junction had 12 bases not matched to a gene; V was cut back by 6 bases and J by 7 bases. The CDR3 extends over 15 amino acids. The CDR3 sequence: CASSIDRGVDSGYTF. CDR3 DNA sequence: TGTGCCAGCAGCATCGACAGGGGGGTAGATAGTGGCTACACCTTC.